This record concerns one T cell receptor (beta chain) sequence. V lost 3 bases, J lost 0 bases, and 7 bases stayed unmatched. CDR3 size: 17 residues. The germline CDR1 and CDR2 sequences are KGHDR and SFDVKD. The data belong to a study of blood T cell repertoires in COVID-19. Study background: Before being deemed recovered, Cohort 3 donors had two negative PCRs, clearance, or symptom resolution.

Authors' analysis steps: Quantification of nucleated cells was approximated via reference gene primer amplification. Here immunoSEQ multiplex PCR was the method, and the copy in TCRdb shows in-frame clones only, minus some. That table furnishes V, J and clone size, whereas the DNA furnished D and trimming. The data show 250,000 to 300,000 clones, around 90% seen once. The study drew participants aged roughly 18 to 89 years from some 24 US areas. The chain employs TRBV24-1 and TRBJ2-1; TRBD2 agrees at 7 bases. What was sequenced was PBMCs or T cells enriched from blood (not recorded which). The receptor was derived from a woman in her fifties or sixties in a cohort exposed to, infected with or recovered from COVID-19 (not recorded which). As DNA, the CDR3 is TGTGCCACCAGTGATCCCTCTAGCGGCCTCTCCTACAATGAGCAGTTCTTC. It is translated as CATSDPSSGLSYNEQFF.